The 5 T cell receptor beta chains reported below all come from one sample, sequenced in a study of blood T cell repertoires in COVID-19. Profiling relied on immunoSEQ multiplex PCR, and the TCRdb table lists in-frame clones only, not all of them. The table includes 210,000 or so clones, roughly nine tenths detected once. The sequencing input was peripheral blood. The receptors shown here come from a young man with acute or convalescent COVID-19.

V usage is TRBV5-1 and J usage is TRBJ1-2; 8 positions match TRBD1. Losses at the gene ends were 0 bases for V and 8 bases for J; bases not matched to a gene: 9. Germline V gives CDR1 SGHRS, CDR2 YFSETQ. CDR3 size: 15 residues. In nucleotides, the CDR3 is TGCGCCAGCAGCTTGGGGGGCGGACAGGGCCGAGGCTACACCTTC. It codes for CASSLGGGQGRGYTF.

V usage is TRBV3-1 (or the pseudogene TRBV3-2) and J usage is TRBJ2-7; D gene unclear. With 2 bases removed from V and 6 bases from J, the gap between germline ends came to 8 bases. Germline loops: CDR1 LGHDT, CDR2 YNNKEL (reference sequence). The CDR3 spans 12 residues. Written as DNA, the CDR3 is TGTGCCAGCAGCCAATTTTTAGCCGAGCAGTACTTC. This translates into CASSQFLAEQYF.

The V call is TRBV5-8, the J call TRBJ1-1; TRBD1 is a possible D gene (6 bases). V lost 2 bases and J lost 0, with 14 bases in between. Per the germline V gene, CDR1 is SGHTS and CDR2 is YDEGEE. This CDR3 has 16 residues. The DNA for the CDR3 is TGTGCCAGCAGCTTACAAAACAGGGTTATGAACACTGAAGCTTTCTTT. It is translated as CASSLQNRVMNTEAFF.

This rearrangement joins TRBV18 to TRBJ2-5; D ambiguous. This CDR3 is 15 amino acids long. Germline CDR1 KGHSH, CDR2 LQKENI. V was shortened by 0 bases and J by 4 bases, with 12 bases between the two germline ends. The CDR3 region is CASSPPQRRGETQYF. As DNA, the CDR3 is TGTGCCAGCTCACCACCCCAGAGGCGAGGAGAGACCCAGTACTTC.

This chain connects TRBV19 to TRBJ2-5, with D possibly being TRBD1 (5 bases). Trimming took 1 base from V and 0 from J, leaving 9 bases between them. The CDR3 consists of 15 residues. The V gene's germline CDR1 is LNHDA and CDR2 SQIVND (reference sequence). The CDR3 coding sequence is TGTGCCAGTAGTATAGGGGGCCGGTACCAAGAGACCCAGTACTTC. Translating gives CASSIGGRYQETQYF.